Presented here are 28 T cell receptor beta chains from one specimen sequenced in a study of cytomegalovirus exposure and HLA in healthy donors. Researchers ran the PCR with 60 Vbeta and 13 Jbeta primers. Method: immunoSEQ multiplex PCR; TCRdb's copy keeps in-frame clones and lacks some. The sample shows fewer than 80,000 clones, under 70% of them seen only once. The sequencing input was PBMCs. The source is a woman aged 50 to 65 in good health and CMV-seropositive.

This clone was seen a few times. DNA of the CDR3: TGCGCCAGCAGCGCACCGGGACTATCCTACGAGCAGTACTTC. This codes for CASSAPGLSYEQYF. The chain has TRBV5-1 and TRBJ2-7; 7 bases are a match to TRBD2. The germline gives CDR1 SGHRS, CDR2 YFSETQ. The CDR3 loop spans 14 amino acids. The V segment lost 4 bases and the J segment 1 base; nucleotides outside the gene matches: 5. The full variable domain, rest sourced from reference TRBV5-1 and TRBJ2-7, is KAGVTQTPRYLIKTRGQQVTLSCSPISGHRSVSWYQQTPGQGLQFLFEYFSETQRNKGNFPGRFSGRQFSNSRSEMNVSTLELGDSALYLCASSAPGLSYEQYFGPGTRLTVT.

V and J are TRBV27 and TRBJ1-5; D is unresolved. Looked up from germline, CDR1 is MNHEY and CDR2 is SMNVEV (reference sequence). The CDR3 runs 15 residues. V shed 1 base and J shed 3 bases, with 10 bases lying between them. CDR3: CASSLWRGNNQPQHF. Written as DNA, the CDR3 is TGTGCCAGCAGTTTATGGCGGGGAAACAATCAGCCCCAGCATTTT.

CDR3 sequence (DNA): TGCGCCAGCAGCCGTGGGACAGGGGATTACGAGCAGTACGTC. Translated, it gives CASSRGTGDYEQYV. This rearrangement joins TRBV10-2 to TRBJ2-7; 10 bases are a match to TRBD1. The CDR3 loop spans 14 amino acids. From germline, CDR1 is WSHSY and CDR2 SAAADI. V shed 6 bases, J shed 4 bases, and the junction held 6 bases outside the gene matches.

The chain couples TRBV27 to TRBJ1-5; D is perhaps TRBD1 (5 bases). CDR1 and CDR2 from the germline V gene are MNHEY and SMNVEV (reference sequence). V was pared by 1 base and J by 1 base, with 8 bases between. The CDR3 length is 15 residues. In DNA form, the CDR3 reads TGTGCCAGCAGTTTATTTGCAGGGAGCAATCAGCCCCAGCATTTT. It codes for CASSLFAGSNQPQHF.

The chain employs TRBV5-1 and TRBJ1-1; D gene unclear. CDR1 SGHRS and CDR2 YFSETQ come from the germline V gene. There are 16 residues in the CDR3. Trimming stripped 3 bases from V and 1 base from J, with 16 bases between. CDR3 bases: TGCGCCAGCAGCTACCCATTAGAGGCGGAGAACACTGAAGCTTTCTTT. It specifies CASSYPLEAENTEAFF.

V is TRBV5-1 and J is TRBJ2-7, with TRBD1 identical over 7 bases. Germline V CDR1 and CDR2: SGHRS, YFSETQ. The CDR3 sequence is 14 residues long. Trimming at V came to 0 bases and at J to 3 bases, leaving 3 bases not matched to a gene. CDR3 sequence (DNA): TGCGCCAGCAGCTTGGCCGGGACAGACTACGAGCAGTACTTC. Its translation is CASSLAGTDYEQYF. Complete variable domain (other parts from reference TRBV5-1 and TRBJ2-7): KAGVTQTPRYLIKTRGQQVTLSCSPISGHRSVSWYQQTPGQGLQFLFEYFSETQRNKGNFPGRFSGRQFSNSRSEMNVSTLELGDSALYLCASSLAGTDYEQYFGPGTRLTVT.

The CDR3, as DNA: TGTGCCAGCAGCTTAGGTGCGGGGGGCTACACCTTC. Protein sequence: CASSLGAGGYTF. The rearrangement uses TRBV11-2 and TRBJ1-2; D remains unclear. Germline V gene data show CDR1 as SGHAT and CDR2 as FQNNGV. The CDR3 contains 12 residues. The V end lost 1 base, the J end lost 8 bases, and 8 bases lay between the germline ends.

This clone was seen a handful of times. The chain is built from TRBV5-6 and TRBJ2-2, with 9 nucleotides matching TRBD1. Germline CDR1 and CDR2: SGHDT and YYEEEE. CDR3 length: 15 residues. V shed 7 bases and J 6 bases; nucleotides not matched to a gene: 10. CDR3 residues: CASGLPGQGSGELFF. DNA for the CDR3: TGTGCCAGCGGTCTACCGGGACAGGGCTCCGGGGAGCTGTTTTTT.

The chain combines TRBV18 with TRBJ1-1; a weak D match, TRBD1 (6 bases). Trimming stripped 5 bases from V and 6 bases from J, with 13 bases between. CDR3 length equals 13 residues. Germline lookup yields CDR1 KGHSH and CDR2 LQKENI. The CDR3: CASSNEQGAEAFF. DNA of the CDR3: TGTGCCAGCTCAAACGAACAGGGCGCTGAAGCTTTCTTT.

The chain uses TRBV9 and TRBJ2-2; 7 bases match TRBD2. J lost 1 base, V lost 0 bases, and 12 bases had no gene match. There are 19 residues in the CDR3. CDR1 is SGDLS, CDR2 YYNGEE, per germline. CDR3 DNA sequence: TGTGCCAGCAGCGTAGTAACGGGGCCGGGGGGTGTGAACACCGGGGAGCTGTTTTTT. Translating gives CASSVVTGPGGVNTGELFF. The complete variable domain, with remaining parts taken from reference TRBV9 and TRBJ2-2, reads DSGVTQTPKHLITATGQRVTLRCSPRSGDLSVYWYQQSLDQGLQFLIQYYNGEERAKGNILERFSAQQFPDLHSELNLSSLELGDSALYFCASSVVTGPGGVNTGELFFGEGSRLTVL.

This clone was detected only a few times. This rearrangement joins TRBV11-2 to TRBJ2-4; D might be TRBD1 (5 bases). CDR1 and CDR2 (germline): SGHAT, FQNNGV. V was cut by 2 bases and J by 8 bases, with 16 bases left in between. The CDR3 totals 15 residues. For the CDR3, the DNA is TGTGCCAGCAGCTTAAGAAGCAGGGTTCGGGACATTCAGTACTTC. It encodes CASSLRSRVRDIQYF.

This chain uses TRBV21-1 with TRBJ2-3; the table's D call, TRBD2, has no DNA check behind it. TRBV21-1 is assigned pseudogene status. CDR3 length: 16 amino acids. The CDR3 here is CASRLKGLTSTDTQYF. The CDR3 nucleotides are TGTGCCAGCCGGCTGAAGGGACTAACTAGCACAGATACGCAGTATTTT.

The chain couples TRBV7-9 to TRBJ2-2, with 7 nucleotides matching TRBD1. The V gene end was trimmed by 4 bases and the J gene end by 2 bases; junction bases not matched to a gene: 4. The CDR3 is 15 amino acids. Germline V gene sequence: CDR1 SEHNR, CDR2 FQNEAQ (reference sequence). CDR3 region: CASSSGTDNTGELFF. The CDR3 region has the DNA TGTGCCAGCAGCTCCGGGACAGACAACACCGGGGAGCTGTTTTTT.

The chain combines TRBV6-6 with TRBJ1-2, with TRBD1 matching 7 bases. The CDR3 extends over 16 amino acids. J lost 3 bases, V lost 0 bases, and 7 bases had no gene match. Germline V gene data show CDR1 as MNHNY and CDR2 as SVGAGI (reference sequence). Here the CDR3 reads CASSYSRGGGDYGYTF. CDR3 DNA sequence: TGTGCCAGCAGTTACTCGAGAGGGGGCGGGGACTATGGCTACACCTTC.

This chain connects TRBV5-1 to TRBJ2-7; no reliable D call. The V gene lost 1 base and the J gene lost 1 base, with 21 bases spanning the gap. The CDR3 is 18 amino acids. Germline-derived CDR1 and CDR2 are SGHRS and YFSETQ. The CDR3 region is CASSLSYSGYSSSYEQYF. The DNA of the CDR3 is TGCGCCAGCAGCTTGTCATATAGTGGGTACAGTTCTTCCTACGAGCAGTACTTC.

V gene TRBV5-1 combines with J gene TRBJ2-5; 7 bases are a match to TRBD1. Germline-derived CDR1 and CDR2 are SGHRS and YFSETQ. The CDR3 consists of 14 residues. J gave up 4 bases and V 2 bases, and 5 bases lay outside the gene matches. CDR3 sequence (DNA): TGCGCCAGCAGCTTCGATCGGGACAGAGAGACCCAGTACTTC. This sequence encodes CASSFDRDRETQYF.

This clone was seen a handful of times. This chain connects TRBV25-1 to TRBJ1-1; 9 bases are shared with TRBD1. J was trimmed by 3 bases and V by 5 bases; bases with no gene match: 7. The CDR3 length is 15 residues. CDR1 and CDR2 (germline): MGHDK, SYGVNS. CDR3 DNA sequence: TGTGCCAGCAGTAACAAACGGACAGGGGACACTGAAGCTTTCTTT. It encodes CASSNKRTGDTEAFF.

The V and J genes are TRBV30 and TRBJ1-4; TRBD1 matches 10 bases. The CDR3 runs 14 residues. Germline lookup yields CDR1 GTSNPN and CDR2 SVGIG (reference sequence). V lost 0 bases, J lost 8 bases, and 3 bases stayed unmatched. CDR3 amino acids: CAWSVGTGDEKLFF. In DNA, the CDR3 is TGTGCCTGGAGTGTCGGGACAGGGGACGAAAAACTGTTTTTT.

The V gene is TRBV12-5, the J gene TRBJ2-3; the match to TRBD1 covers 7 bases. Germline V gene lookup returns CDR1 LGHNT and CDR2 FRNRAP. Trimming cost V 4 bases and J 0 bases; bases outside gene matches: 7. The CDR3 has 16 residues. The DNA of the CDR3 is TGTGCTAGTGGTTCCCAGGGGGTTTTAAGCACAGATACGCAGTATTTT. Translated, it gives CASGSQGVLSTDTQYF.

V usage is TRBV14 and J usage is TRBJ2-7, with D unclear. The V end lost 4 bases, the J end lost 7 bases, and 8 bases lay between the germline ends. This CDR3 spans 11 amino acids. Germline assignment: CDR1 SGHDN and CDR2 FVKESK. DNA of the CDR3: TGTGCCAGCAGCCCTGGAAGGGAGCAGTACGTC. Its protein product is CASSPGREQYV.

This chain links TRBV9 with TRBJ1-3; 10 positions agree with TRBD1. This CDR3 spans 15 amino acids. Germline values: CDR1 SGDLS, CDR2 YYNGEE. V was clipped by 3 bases and J by 4 bases; unmatched bases: 4. The CDR3 sequence: CASSEGTGVGNTIYF. The CDR3 nucleotides read TGTGCCAGCAGCGAGGGGACAGGGGTGGGAAACACCATATATTTT.

The chain's CDR3 is CASSEDAAGSSYNSPLHF. The CDR3 DNA follows: TGTGCCAGCAGTGAAGATGCGGCGGGAAGCTCCTATAATTCACCCCTCCACTTT. This rearrangement joins TRBV2 to TRBJ1-6; D is unclear. V dropped 1 base and J dropped 0 bases, with 13 bases sitting between them. Per the germline V gene, CDR1 is SNHLY and CDR2 is FYNNEI. The CDR3 is 18 amino acids.

The chain uses TRBV27 and TRBJ2-3; 7 bases line up with TRBD2. The germline V gene has CDR1 MNHEY and CDR2 SMNVEV (reference sequence). Losses at the gene ends were 5 bases for V and 1 base for J; bases not matched to a gene: 12. There are 17 residues in the CDR3. The CDR3 protein is CASSPLKGSGGTDTQYF. CDR3 in DNA: TGTGCCAGCAGTCCCCTTAAGGGGAGCGGGGGCACAGATACGCAGTATTTT.

The chain combines TRBV4-1 with TRBJ1-3; D unclear. Looked up from germline, CDR1 is MGHRA and CDR2 is YSYEKL. Trimming removed 1 base at V and 0 bases at J, with 4 bases between. The length of the CDR3 is 14 residues. This chain's CDR3 is CASSQVSSGNTIYF. The CDR3 nucleotides are TGCGCCAGCAGCCAAGTGAGCTCTGGAAACACCATATATTTT.

The chain joins TRBV29-1 to TRBJ2-5; 9 nucleotides agree with TRBD2. The DNA end is more similar to TRBJ2-7, so the J call may be wrong. CDR3 length equals 13 residues. Looked up from germline, CDR1 is SQVTM and CDR2 is ANQGSEA. The CDR3 sequence is CSVWLAGLYEQYF. CDR3 sequence (DNA): TGCAGCGTTTGGCTAGCGGGACTCTACGAGCAGTACTTC.

This clone was seen a handful of times. The DNA of the CDR3 is TGTGCCAGCAGCTCAACAGGGGGCTATGGATCGGATTCACCCCTCCACTTT. Protein product: CASSSTGGYGSDSPLHF. The chain combines TRBV27 with TRBJ1-6, with 9 bases identical to TRBD1. Trimming cost V 6 bases and J 8 bases; bases outside gene matches: 14. CDR1 and CDR2 (germline): MNHEY, SMNVEV (reference sequence). The CDR3 spans 17 residues.

J is TRBJ1-1 and V is TRBV19; D unresolved. Deletions cut 3 bases from V and 6 bases from J, with 5 bases between. There are 11 residues in the CDR3. Germline-derived CDR1 and CDR2 are LNHDA and SQIVND (reference sequence). The CDR3 sequence: CASSMSSEAFF. The CDR3 DNA is TGTGCCAGTAGTATGTCCTCTGAAGCTTTCTTT.

This clone was observed a few times. This chain connects TRBV7-9 to TRBJ2-7, with D uncertain. The CDR3 runs 14 residues. Germline CDR1 and CDR2: SEHNR and FQNEAQ (reference sequence). The V end was cut by 1 base, the J end by 7 bases, with 14 bases between. CDR3 in amino acids: CASSLGVGVWEQYV. In DNA, the CDR3 is TGTGCCAGCAGCTTAGGGGTTGGGGTCTGGGAGCAGTACGTC.